The 27 T cell receptor beta chains below all came from one sample that was sequenced in a study of a mutant IDH1 vaccine in newly diagnosed glioma. For these TCRs, the target antigens are not known. Noted time point: week 47, end of study. Doses comprised 300 ug of mutant IDH1 20-mer peptide each, plus topical imiquimod. Clones were sequenced by immunoSEQ multiplex PCR, and TCRdb holds only the in-frame ones, with some missing. The profile shows over 45,000 clones, 75% of them singletons. The material was PBMCs, obtained from a glioma patient whose treatment included an IDH1 peptide vaccine. Receptors originate from a man aged 50 to 60 with glioma.

The J gene is TRBJ2-7, the V gene TRBV6-5; 9 nucleotides line up with TRBD1. Losses at the gene ends were 7 bases for V and 1 base for J; bases not matched to a gene: 8. Germline V gives CDR1 MNHEY, CDR2 SVGAGI. The CDR3 loop spans 15 amino acids. In DNA, the CDR3 is TGTGCCAGCACCCGCACCGGACAGGGGTCCTACGAGCAGTACTTC. Protein product: CASTRTGQGSYEQYF.

The chain carries TRBV5-1 and TRBJ2-7; a possible D gene is TRBD2 (5 bases). Germline V gene sequence: CDR1 SGHRS, CDR2 YFSETQ. This CDR3 has 15 amino acids. The V end lost 1 base, the J end lost 0 bases, and 11 bases lay between the germline ends. CDR3 amino acids: CASSLYSGTSYEQYF. As DNA, the CDR3 is TGCGCCAGCAGCTTGTATTCGGGAACCTCCTACGAGCAGTACTTC.

The rearrangement uses TRBV19 and TRBJ1-1; D gene uncertain. In germline, CDR1 is LNHDA, CDR2 SQIVND (reference sequence). The CDR3 has 15 amino acids. V lost 3 bases and J 4 bases, leaving 15 bases between the germline ends. The CDR3 region is CASSMFLPRATEAFF. DNA of the CDR3: TGTGCCAGTAGTATGTTTCTTCCCAGAGCCACTGAAGCTTTCTTT.

The V gene is TRBV10-3, the J gene TRBJ2-7; TRBD1 agrees at 9 bases. This CDR3 has 15 residues. Per the germline V gene, CDR1 is ENHRY and CDR2 is SYGVKD. Trimming took 4 bases from V and 7 from J; bases not matched to a gene: 11. DNA of the CDR3: TGTGCCATCAGTGCCCCGGGACAGGGTAACTGGGAGCAGTACTTC. It is translated as CAISAPGQGNWEQYF.

The chain is built from TRBV6-1 and TRBJ1-4, with D maybe TRBD1 (6 bases). Germline CDR1 is MNHNS and CDR2 is SASEGT. This CDR3 is built from 14 residues. Trimming stripped 6 bases from V and 4 bases from J, with 12 bases between. The CDR3 DNA reads TGTGCCAGCAGGGCCAGGACAGATAATGAAAAACTGTTTTTT. Protein sequence: CASRARTDNEKLFF.

This clone has only a few counts. The chain has TRBV19 and TRBJ1-2, with no clear D. This CDR3 contains 13 residues. The V end lost 7 bases, the J end lost 7 bases, and 16 bases lay between the germline ends. CDR1 and CDR2 (germline): LNHDA, SQIVND (reference sequence). The CDR3 DNA follows: TGTGCCAGTACCTCAGTGCACCGGGGTGGCTACACCTTC. Translating it yields CASTSVHRGGYTF.

V usage is TRBV5-6 and J usage is TRBJ1-6; possibly TRBD1 for D (6 bases). Germline CDR1 is SGHDT and CDR2 is YYEEEE. The CDR3 spans 16 residues. With 4 bases removed from V and 9 bases from J, the gap between germline ends came to 20 bases. This chain's CDR3 is CASSPDAGGLGSPLHF. CDR3 DNA sequence: TGTGCCAGCAGCCCGGACGCGGGGGGCCTGGGTTCACCCCTCCACTTT.

The chain is built from TRBV6-1 and TRBJ2-3; a weak D match, TRBD2 (5 bases). This CDR3 region has 13 residues. Trimming left V 6 bases short and J 2 bases short, with 9 bases between. The V gene's germline CDR1 is MNHNS and CDR2 SASEGT. CDR3 DNA: TGTGCCAGCAGGCGGGTTGTCACAGATACGCAGTATTTT. It translates to CASRRVVTDTQYF.

The J gene is TRBJ2-2, the V gene TRBV5-6; TRBD2 aligns across 10 bases. CDR3 length equals 15 residues. J was trimmed by 7 bases and V by 3 bases; bases with no gene match: 6. Germline assignment: CDR1 SGHDT and CDR2 YYEEEE. The CDR3 coding sequence is TGTGCCAGCAGCTGGGGGCTAGCGGGGGTCGGGGAGCTGTTTTTT. It translates to CASSWGLAGVGELFF.

The rearrangement links TRBV7-6 to TRBJ2-1; maybe TRBD2 (5 bases). The CDR3 covers 15 residues. Germline V gene sequence: CDR1 SGHVS, CDR2 FNYEAQ. V was shortened by 4 bases and J by 0 bases, with 10 bases between the two germline ends. The CDR3 region has the DNA TGTGCCAGCAGCTCCCTGGGGAGCTCCTACAATGAGCAGTTCTTC. The encoded protein is CASSSLGSSYNEQFF.

The chain uses TRBV6-1 and TRBJ1-4, with a possible D match to TRBD1 (5 bases). This CDR3 is built from 14 residues. The germline V and J ends were trimmed by 8 bases and 6 bases, with 16 bases remaining between them. Germline V gene data show CDR1 as MNHNS and CDR2 as SASEGT. CDR3 DNA: TGTGCCAGCGGCGGGGGGGGGATCGATGAAAAACTGTTTTTT. The encoded protein is CASGGGGIDEKLFF.

This chain uses TRBV20-1 with TRBJ2-4; no reliable D call. Per the germline V gene, CDR1 is DFQATT and CDR2 is SNEGSKA (reference sequence). V was pared by 2 bases and J by 9 bases, with 8 bases between. This CDR3 region has 11 residues. CDR3 nucleotide sequence: TGCAGTGCTAGAACGCTTAGCATTCAGTACTTC. This codes for CSARTLSIQYF.

The CDR3 spells CASSDPGRTTNYGYTF. The CDR3 nucleotides are TGTGCCAGCAGTGACCCAGGACGGACCACTAACTATGGCTACACCTTC. This chain joins TRBV25-1 and TRBJ1-2; D unclear. The CDR3 totals 16 residues. Germline CDR1 reads MGHDK; CDR2 reads SYGVNS. V dropped 3 bases and J dropped 0 bases, with 14 bases sitting between them.

The rearrangement uses TRBV30 and TRBJ1-2; 8 bases align to TRBD1. Germline V gene lookup returns CDR1 GTSNPN and CDR2 SVGIG (reference sequence). The CDR3 covers 13 residues. The V segment lost 4 bases and the J segment 7 bases; nucleotides outside the gene matches: 8. CDR3 in DNA: TGTGCCTGGACTTCGACAGGGGTTGGTGGCTACACCTTC. Its translation is CAWTSTGVGGYTF.

The V gene is TRBV5-1, the J gene TRBJ2-1; 8 bases align to TRBD1. Losses at the gene ends were 0 bases for V and 8 bases for J; bases not matched to a gene: 4. Germline-derived CDR1 and CDR2 are SGHRS and YFSETQ. CDR3 size: 14 residues. The CDR3 nucleotides read TGCGCCAGCAGCTTGGCACAGGGGGACTATGAGCAGTTCTTC. Its protein is CASSLAQGDYEQFF.

The chain couples TRBV30 to TRBJ1-2; D perhaps matches TRBD1 (5 bases). Germline V gene sequence: CDR1 GTSNPN, CDR2 SVGIG (reference sequence). Trimming left V 4 bases short and J 8 bases short, with 14 bases between. CDR3 length: 12 residues. Written as DNA, the CDR3 is TGTGCCTGGACCCTGGGGGGGTTAGGCTACACCTTC. It is translated as CAWTLGGLGYTF.

The chain is built from TRBV6-5 and TRBJ1-1; no definite D call. The CDR3 contains 13 residues. The V gene's germline CDR1 is MNHEY and CDR2 SVGAGI. Trimming cost V 5 bases and J 0 bases, with 7 bases left between them. The CDR3 DNA follows: TGTGCCAGCAGTATTATGGTGAACACTGAAGCTTTCTTT. It codes for CASSIMVNTEAFF.

The CDR3 DNA sequence: TGCAGCGTGGTTTCCATGGGCACTGAAGCTTTCTTT. This gives the protein CSVVSMGTEAFF. This chain joins TRBV29-1 and TRBJ1-1; D gene ambiguous. The CDR3 contains 12 residues. Per germline, CDR1 SQVTM and CDR2 ANQGSEA. Trimming left V 6 bases short and J 4 bases short, with 12 bases between.

This clone appeared a single time. The genes are TRBV27 and TRBJ2-7; TRBD1 matches 7 bases. Germline lookup yields CDR1 MNHEY and CDR2 SMNVEV (reference sequence). CDR3 length equals 15 residues. J was trimmed by 5 bases and V by 4 bases; bases with no gene match: 11. CDR3 DNA sequence: TGTGCCAGCAGTTCCCCCCGACAGGGAAGGGACGAGCAGTACTTC. This codes for CASSSPRQGRDEQYF.

V usage is TRBV7-9 and J usage is TRBJ2-2; 7 bases fit TRBD1. The J segment lost 2 bases and the V segment lost 7 bases, leaving 7 bases of the junction unmatched. CDR1 is SEHNR and CDR2 is FQNEAQ in the germline V gene (reference sequence). This CDR3 is 15 amino acids long. The CDR3 DNA reads as TGTGCCAGCACCGGTGGGACAGCAAACACCGGGGAGCTGTTTTTT. This translates into CASTGGTANTGELFF.

This chain joins TRBV18 and TRBJ2-2; tentatively, D is TRBD1 (6 bases). The CDR3 length is 16 residues. CDR1 and CDR2 (germline): KGHSH, LQKENI. V gave up 4 bases and J gave up 4 bases, with 16 bases separating them. The CDR3 coding sequence is TGTGCCAGCTCACTAACCAGGGGTAGTGGCACCGGGGAGCTGTTTTTT. Translation gives CASSLTRGSGTGELFF. The whole variable domain, remainder taken from reference TRBV18 and TRBJ2-2, is NAGVMQNPRHLVRRRGQEARLRCSPMKGHSHVYWYRQLPEEGLKFMVYLQKENIIDESGMPKERFSAEFPKEGPSILRIQQVVRGDSAAYFCASSLTRGSGTGELFFGEGSRLTVL.

The rearrangement joins TRBV11-1 to TRBJ2-5; unclear D gene. The CDR3 loop spans 14 amino acids. The germline V gene encodes CDR1 SGHAT and CDR2 FQDESV (reference sequence). Trimming took 3 bases from V and 5 from J, leaving 13 bases between them. The CDR3 nucleotides are TGTGCCAGCAGCTTGAGTGTGGCAGTGGAGACCCAGTACTTC. As protein: CASSLSVAVETQYF. The full variable domain, in which reference TRBV11-1 and TRBJ2-5 provide the parts outside the CDR3, is EAEVAQSPRYKITEKSQAVAFWCDPISGHATLYWYRQILGQGPELLVQFQDESVVDDSQLPKDRFSAERLKGVDSTLKIQPAELGDSAMYLCASSLSVAVETQYFGPGTRLLVL.

The V call is TRBV9, the J call TRBJ2-2; perhaps TRBD2 as D (5 bases). The CDR3 length is 16 residues. Trimming took off 8 bases at V and 4 bases at J, with 21 bases between the two ends. Germline V gene lookup returns CDR1 SGDLS and CDR2 YYNGEE. The CDR3 region has the DNA TGTGCCAGTACGACCGGACTGCGCGATGGCACCGGGGAGCTGTTTTTT. It specifies CASTTGLRDGTGELFF.

The V gene is TRBV11-1, the J gene TRBJ2-7; 7 positions agree with TRBD1. Looked up from germline, CDR1 is SGHAT and CDR2 is FQDESV (reference sequence). V was clipped by 5 bases and J by 0 bases; unmatched bases: 7. This CDR3 region has 15 residues. The CDR3 loop is CASSLQGIVSYEQYF. The CDR3 nucleotides are TGTGCCAGCAGCCTACAGGGGATTGTCTCCTACGAGCAGTACTTC. Looking up the rest from reference TRBV11-1 and TRBJ2-7 gives the full variable domain: EAEVAQSPRYKITEKSQAVAFWCDPISGHATLYWYRQILGQGPELLVQFQDESVVDDSQLPKDRFSAERLKGVDSTLKIQPAELGDSAMYLCASSLQGIVSYEQYFGPGTRLTVT.

The chain is built from TRBV5-1 and TRBJ1-3; D possibly corresponds to TRBD1 (6 bases). The CDR3 is 15 residues long. From germline, CDR1 is SGHRS and CDR2 YFSETQ. Trimming left V 7 bases short and J 1 base short, with 15 bases between. The chain's CDR3 is CASSDPRGSGNTIYF. CDR3 sequence (DNA): TGCGCCAGCTCGGACCCTAGGGGGTCTGGAAACACCATATATTTT.

The V gene is TRBV7-2, the J gene TRBJ2-3; D unresolved. V lost 6 bases and J 0 bases, leaving 19 bases between the germline ends. CDR1 is SGHTA, CDR2 FQGNSA, per germline. The CDR3 spans 17 residues. DNA for the CDR3: TGTGCCAGCAGTTTGACGTCTGGGCGGAAGAGCACAGATACGCAGTATTTT. Translating it yields CASSLTSGRKSTDTQYF.

The chain recombines TRBV19 with TRBJ1-4, with D maybe TRBD1 (5 bases). Germline V gene lookup returns CDR1 LNHDA and CDR2 SQIVND (reference sequence). CDR3 length: 14 residues. V lost 5 bases to trimming and J lost 5 bases, with 12 bases between them. The CDR3 sequence is CASSVPGPNEKLFF. The CDR3 DNA reads as TGTGCCAGTAGTGTACCGGGACCAAATGAAAAACTGTTTTTT.